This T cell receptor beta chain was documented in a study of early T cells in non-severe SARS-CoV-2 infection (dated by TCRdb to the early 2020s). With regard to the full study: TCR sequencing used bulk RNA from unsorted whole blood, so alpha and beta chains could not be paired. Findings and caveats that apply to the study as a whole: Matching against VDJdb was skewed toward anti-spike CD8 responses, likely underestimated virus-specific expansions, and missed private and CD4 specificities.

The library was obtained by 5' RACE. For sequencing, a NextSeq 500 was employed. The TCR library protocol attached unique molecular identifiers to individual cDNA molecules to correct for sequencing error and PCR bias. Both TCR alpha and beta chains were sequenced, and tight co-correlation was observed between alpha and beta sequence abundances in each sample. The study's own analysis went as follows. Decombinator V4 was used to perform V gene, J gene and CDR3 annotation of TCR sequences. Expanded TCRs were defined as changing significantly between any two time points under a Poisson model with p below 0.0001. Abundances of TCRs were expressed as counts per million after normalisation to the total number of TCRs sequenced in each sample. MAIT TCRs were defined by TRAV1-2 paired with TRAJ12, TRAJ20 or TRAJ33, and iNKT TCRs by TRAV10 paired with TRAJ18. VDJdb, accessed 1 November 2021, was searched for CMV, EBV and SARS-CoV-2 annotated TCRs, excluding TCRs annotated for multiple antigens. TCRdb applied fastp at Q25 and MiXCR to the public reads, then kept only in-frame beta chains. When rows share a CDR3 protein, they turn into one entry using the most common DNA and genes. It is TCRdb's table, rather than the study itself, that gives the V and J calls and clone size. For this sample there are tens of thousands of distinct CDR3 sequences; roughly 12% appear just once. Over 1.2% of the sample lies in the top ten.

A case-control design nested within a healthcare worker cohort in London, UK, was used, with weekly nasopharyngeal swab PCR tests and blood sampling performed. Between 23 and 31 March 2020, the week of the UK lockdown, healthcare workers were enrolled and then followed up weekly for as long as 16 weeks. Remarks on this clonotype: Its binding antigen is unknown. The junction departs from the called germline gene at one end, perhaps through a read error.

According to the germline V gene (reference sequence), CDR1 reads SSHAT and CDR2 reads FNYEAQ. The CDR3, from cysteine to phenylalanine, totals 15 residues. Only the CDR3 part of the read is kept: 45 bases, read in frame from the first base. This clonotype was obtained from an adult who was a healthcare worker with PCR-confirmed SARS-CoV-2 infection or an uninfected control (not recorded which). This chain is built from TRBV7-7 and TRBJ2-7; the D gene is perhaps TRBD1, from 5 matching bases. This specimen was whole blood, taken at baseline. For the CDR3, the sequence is CASSYRKGPFYEQYF. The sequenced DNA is TGTGCTAGCAGCTACAGGAAAGGCCCCTTCTACGAGCAGTACTTC.